This TCR beta chain was captured by sequencing in a study of blood T cell repertoires in COVID-19 (dated by TCRdb to 2018 to 2020). Looking at the study overall: The collaborator samples originated in the United States, Italy and Spain and spanned the acute and convalescent phases of COVID-19. The prospective study material was composed of cDNA or gDNA derived from T cells, B-cell-depleted T cells, or PBMCs. Deeply sampled blood TCRbeta repertoires from subjects exposed to, actively infected with, or recovered from COVID-19 were included in the dataset. The repertoires were released in a freely available public database intended as a resource for research on the immune response to SARS-CoV-2. Samples came from the ongoing ImmuneRACE study (first 160 participants) plus 1,254 subjects from 6 global collaborators. Nearly every sample came with metadata listing a de-identified subject ID, COVID-19 status, age in years and sex. Where available, HLA class I and class II types were taken from metadata supplied by the sample provider and were not determined by assay-based typing. What the research found in general, with its limitations: The quantity of clinical and demographic metadata differed by source and by participant and was supplied without curation.

Whole blood was collected in K2EDTA tubes by collaborating institutions according to the institutions' own protocols. For TCRbeta analysis, collaborators shipped samples as frozen whole blood, isolated PBMCs, or DNA extracted from either of those sample types. V sheds 1 base and J sheds 1 base, leaving 10 bases between their ends. The CDR3 holds 15 amino acids from the cysteine to the phenylalanine. The DNA shown is the 45-base CDR3, in frame from base 1. In the germline V gene (reference sequence), CDR1 corresponds to LNHDA and CDR2 to SQIVND. TCRbeta CDR3 regions were amplified from genomic DNA using the immunoSEQ Assay, a bias-controlled multiplex PCR. The original methods were these. The number of nucleated cells in each sample was estimated by amplification of reference gene primers within the assay. Sequence reads were collapsed and filtered to measure the absolute abundance of every unique TCRbeta CDR3 rearrangement. For each sample, productive Simpson clonality was calculated as the square root of Simpson's diversity index over productive rearrangements. This is the immuneACCESS table as TCRdb keeps it, with only in-frame sequences that have V and J called. A part of the clones is gone; compared with another copy, unresolved V genes explain less than half, and the rest is unexplained. That table gives V, J and clone size, and the DNA gave D and trimming. The table for this sample lists around 300,000 clones; 80% to 90% of them were counted only once. Of the sample, 2.5% to 3.5% is held by the ten largest clones.

This clone came up once. The antigen it binds to is not known. No qualities accompany the bases; no much larger clone lies one base away. The TCR was taken from a woman aged 30 to 39 with active or convalescent COVID-19. Sample: peripheral blood. The chain was built from TRBV19 and TRBJ1-1; the D gene is possibly TRBD1, with 5 bases matching. The base sequence is TGTGCCAGTAGTATAGGGGGGGTTACGAACACTGAAGCTTTCTTT. Its protein is CASSIGGVTNTEAFF. Extended through the reference TRBV19 and TRBJ1-1 proteins, this CDR3 yields the full variable domain: DGGITQSPKYLFRKEGQNVTLSCEQNLNHDAMYWYRQDPGQGLRLIYYSQIVNDFQKGDIAEGYSVSREKKESFPLTVTSAQKNPTAFYLCASSIGGVTNTEAFFGQGTRLTVV.